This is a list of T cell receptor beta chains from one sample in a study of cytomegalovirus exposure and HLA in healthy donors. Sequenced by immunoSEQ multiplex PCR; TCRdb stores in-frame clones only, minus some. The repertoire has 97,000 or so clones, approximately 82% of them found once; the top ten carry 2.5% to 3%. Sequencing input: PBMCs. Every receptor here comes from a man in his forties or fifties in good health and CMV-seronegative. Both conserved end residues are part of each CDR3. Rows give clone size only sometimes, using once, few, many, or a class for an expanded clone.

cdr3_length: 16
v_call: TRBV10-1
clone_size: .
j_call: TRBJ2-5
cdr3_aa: CASSESKVGGQETQYF

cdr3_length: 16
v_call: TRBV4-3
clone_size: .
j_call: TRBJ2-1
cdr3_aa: CASSQGTSSPYNEQFF

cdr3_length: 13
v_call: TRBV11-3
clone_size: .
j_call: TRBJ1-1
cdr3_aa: CASSTGWGTEAFF

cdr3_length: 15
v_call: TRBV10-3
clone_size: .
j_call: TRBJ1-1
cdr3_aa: CAIRSGGLQNTEAFF

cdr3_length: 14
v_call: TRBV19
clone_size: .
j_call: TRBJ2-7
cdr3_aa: CASSIDQDRAEQYF

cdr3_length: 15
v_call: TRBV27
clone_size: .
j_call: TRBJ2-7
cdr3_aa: CASADRPSPHMEQYF

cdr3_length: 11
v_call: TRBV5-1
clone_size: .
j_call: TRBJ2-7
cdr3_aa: CASSGQDEQYF

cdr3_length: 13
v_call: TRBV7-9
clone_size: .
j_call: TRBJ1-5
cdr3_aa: CASSADGVQPQHF

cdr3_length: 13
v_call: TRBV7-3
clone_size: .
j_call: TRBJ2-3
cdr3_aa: CASSLLMQDTQYF

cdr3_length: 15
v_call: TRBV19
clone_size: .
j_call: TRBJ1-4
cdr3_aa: CASSIQGHVNEKLFF

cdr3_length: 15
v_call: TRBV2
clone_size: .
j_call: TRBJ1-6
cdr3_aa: CASSPDSSYNSPLHF

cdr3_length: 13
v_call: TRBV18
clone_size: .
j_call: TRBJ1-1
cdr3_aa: CASSPSSNTEAFF

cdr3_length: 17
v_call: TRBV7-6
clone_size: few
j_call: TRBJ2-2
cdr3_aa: CASSLVSHGTYPGELFF

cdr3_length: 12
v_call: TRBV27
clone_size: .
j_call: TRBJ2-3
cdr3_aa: CASSLTGDTQYF

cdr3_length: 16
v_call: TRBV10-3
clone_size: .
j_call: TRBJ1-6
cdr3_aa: CAISYAGGDGNSPLHF

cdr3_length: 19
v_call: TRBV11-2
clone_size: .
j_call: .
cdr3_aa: CASSSRGGQGVTHSYEQYF

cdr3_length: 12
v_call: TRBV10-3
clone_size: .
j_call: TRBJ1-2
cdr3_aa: CAISDTQAGCTF

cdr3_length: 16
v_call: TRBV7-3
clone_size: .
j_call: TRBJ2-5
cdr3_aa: CASSPDRLAGGRPQYF

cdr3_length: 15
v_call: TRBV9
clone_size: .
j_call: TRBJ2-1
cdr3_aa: CASSVTSGVYNEQFF

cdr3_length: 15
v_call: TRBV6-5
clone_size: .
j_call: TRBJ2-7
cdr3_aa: CASSPQSGTDYEQYF

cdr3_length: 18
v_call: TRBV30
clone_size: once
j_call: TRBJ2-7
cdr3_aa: CAWSPRDRRSLSSYEQYF

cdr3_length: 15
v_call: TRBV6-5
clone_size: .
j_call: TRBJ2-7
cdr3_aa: CASSYSEASSYEQYF

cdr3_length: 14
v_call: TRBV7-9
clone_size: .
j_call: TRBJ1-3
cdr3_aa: CASSFSRSGNTIYF

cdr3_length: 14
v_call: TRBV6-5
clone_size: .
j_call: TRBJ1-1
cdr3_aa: CASRRGPGNTEAFF

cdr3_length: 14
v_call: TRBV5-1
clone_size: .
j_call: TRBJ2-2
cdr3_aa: CASSLEVGAGELFF

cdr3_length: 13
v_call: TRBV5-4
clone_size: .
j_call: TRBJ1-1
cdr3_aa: CASRSTAHDEAFF

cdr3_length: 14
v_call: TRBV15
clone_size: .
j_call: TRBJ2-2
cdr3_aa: CATSSRQNTGELFF

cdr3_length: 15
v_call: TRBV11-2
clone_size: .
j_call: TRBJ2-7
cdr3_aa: CASSLIVQGAYEQYF

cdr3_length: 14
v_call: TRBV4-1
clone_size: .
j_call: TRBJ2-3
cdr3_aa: CASSLETQGDTQYF

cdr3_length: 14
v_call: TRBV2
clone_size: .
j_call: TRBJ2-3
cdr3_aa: CASSQGFGTDTQYF

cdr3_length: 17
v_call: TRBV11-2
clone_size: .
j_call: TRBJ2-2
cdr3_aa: CASSLAYGRGEPGELFF

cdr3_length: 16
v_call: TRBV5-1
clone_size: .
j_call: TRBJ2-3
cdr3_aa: CASSSGGARDTDTQYF

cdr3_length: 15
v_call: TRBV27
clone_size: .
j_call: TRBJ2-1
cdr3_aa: CASKLTSGGAQTQFF

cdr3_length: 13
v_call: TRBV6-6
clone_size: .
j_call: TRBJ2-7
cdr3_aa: CASSKGQNYEQYF

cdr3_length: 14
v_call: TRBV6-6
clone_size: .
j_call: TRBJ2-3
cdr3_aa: CATQAGRSTDTQYF

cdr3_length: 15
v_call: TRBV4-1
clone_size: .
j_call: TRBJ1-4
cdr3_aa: CASSQDGAGDEKLFF

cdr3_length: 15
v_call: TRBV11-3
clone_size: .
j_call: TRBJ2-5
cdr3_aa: CASSLGLAGEETQYF

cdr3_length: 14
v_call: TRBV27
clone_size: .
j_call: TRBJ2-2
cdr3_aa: CASISGGESGELFF

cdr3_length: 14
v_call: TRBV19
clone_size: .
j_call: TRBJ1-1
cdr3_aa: CASTLQGTNTEAFF

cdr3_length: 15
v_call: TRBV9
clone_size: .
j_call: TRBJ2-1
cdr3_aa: CASSATGDHYNEQFF

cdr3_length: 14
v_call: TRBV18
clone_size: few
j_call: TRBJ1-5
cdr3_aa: CASSLGTANQPQHF

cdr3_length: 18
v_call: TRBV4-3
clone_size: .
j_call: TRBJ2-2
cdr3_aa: CASTLTLAGGGRAGELFF

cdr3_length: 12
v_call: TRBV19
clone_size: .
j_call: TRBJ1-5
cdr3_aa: CASSVGDQPQHF

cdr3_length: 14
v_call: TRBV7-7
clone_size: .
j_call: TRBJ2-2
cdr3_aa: CATGGTGATGELFF

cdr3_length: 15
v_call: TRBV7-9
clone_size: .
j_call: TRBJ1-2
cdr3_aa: CASSARDRGNYGYTF

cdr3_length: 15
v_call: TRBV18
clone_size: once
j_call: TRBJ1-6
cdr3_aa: CASSPPSRDNSPLHF

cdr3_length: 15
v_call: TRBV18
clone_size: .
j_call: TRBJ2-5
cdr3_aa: CASSLSRQGGETQYF

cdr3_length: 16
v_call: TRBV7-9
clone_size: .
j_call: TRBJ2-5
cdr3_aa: CASSEFGGFLQETQYF

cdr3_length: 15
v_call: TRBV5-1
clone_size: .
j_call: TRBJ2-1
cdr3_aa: CASSLFGQGGNEQFF

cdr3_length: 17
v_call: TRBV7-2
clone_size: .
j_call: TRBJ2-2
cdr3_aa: CASSLIGTSGGTGGLFF